This T cell receptor beta chain was profiled in a study of blood T cell repertoires in COVID-19. V lost 6 bases, J lost 1 base, and 14 bases lay in between. Per the germline V gene, CDR1 is MNHEY and CDR2 is SVGAGI. The CDR3 is 15 residues long. The protocol was immunoSEQ multiplex PCR, while the TCRdb copy is restricted to in-frame clones and leaves out a portion. The data contain about 310,000 clones, nearly 90% of them singletons. The sequence derives from a woman in her twenties or thirties who had recovered from COVID-19. This sequence joins TRBV6-5 and TRBJ2-3, with a tentative D call TRBD2 (6 bases). The sample comprised PBMCs or T cells enriched from blood (not recorded which). The CDR3 DNA reads as TGTGCCAGCAGGATGTGGGGGGATCGCACAGATACGCAGTATTTT. Protein sequence: CASRMWGDRTDTQYF.